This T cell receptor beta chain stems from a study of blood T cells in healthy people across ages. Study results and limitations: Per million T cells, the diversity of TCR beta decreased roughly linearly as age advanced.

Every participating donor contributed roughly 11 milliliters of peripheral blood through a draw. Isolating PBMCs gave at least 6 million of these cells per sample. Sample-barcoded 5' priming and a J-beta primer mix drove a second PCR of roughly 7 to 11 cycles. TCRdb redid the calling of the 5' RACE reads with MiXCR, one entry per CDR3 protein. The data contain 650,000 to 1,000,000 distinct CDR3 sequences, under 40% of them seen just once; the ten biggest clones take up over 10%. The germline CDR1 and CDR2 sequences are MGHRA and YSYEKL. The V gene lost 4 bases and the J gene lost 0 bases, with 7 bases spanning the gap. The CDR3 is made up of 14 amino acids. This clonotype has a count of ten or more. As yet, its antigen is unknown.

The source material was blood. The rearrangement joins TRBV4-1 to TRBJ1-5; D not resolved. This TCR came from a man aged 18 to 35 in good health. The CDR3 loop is CASSRSYSNQPQHF. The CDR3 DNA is TGCGCCAGCAGCCGCTCGTATAGCAATCAGCCCCAGCATTTT.